This T cell receptor beta chain was identified during a study of cytomegalovirus exposure and HLA in healthy donors. The PCR employed 60 Vbeta primers together with 13 Jbeta primers. This table comes from immunoSEQ multiplex PCR, and its TCRdb copy is limited to in-frame clones, with some not included. The sample has fewer than 200,000 clones, approximately 67% seen once. Germline-derived CDR1 and CDR2 are WNHNN and SYGVQD (reference sequence). V lost 8 bases and J 5 bases, leaving 9 bases between the germline ends. The CDR3 sequence is 11 residues long. As regards this clone: The antigen is not known.

Whole-study results and caveats: As a later analysis revealed, most CMV-associated TCR beta chains appeared HLA-restricted. High specificity and sensitivity for cytomegalovirus status were reported for the classifier. It was only CMV serostatus that was available as immune exposure information.

The origin of this receptor is a woman younger than 35 in good health and CMV-seropositive. V and J are TRBV10-1 and TRBJ2-5; tentatively, D is TRBD2 (6 bases). Sequences were obtained from PBMCs. Here the CDR3 DNA reads TGCGCCAGCCGGGGGAGTGAGACCCAGTACTTC. Translating it yields CASRGSETQYF.